What follows is one T cell receptor (beta chain) and its context. Measured with immunoSEQ multiplex PCR; TCRdb has only the in-frame clones, and not every one. The sample holds about 190,000 clones, about 83% seen once. The data originate from a study of blood T cell repertoires in COVID-19. Looking at the study overall: The study drew acute and convalescent COVID-19 samples from the United States, Italy and Spain.

The V segment lost 7 bases and the J segment 4 bases; nucleotides outside the gene matches: 7. The germline CDR1 and CDR2 sequences are MDHEN and SYDVKM. CDR3 size: 15 residues. The V gene is TRBV28, the J gene TRBJ1-5, with TRBD1 matching 10 bases. This clonotype originated in a woman aged 70-85 years with active or convalescent COVID-19. Material for sequencing was peripheral blood. CDR3 in amino acids: CASKKTGGGNQPQHF. DNA for the CDR3: TGTGCCAGCAAAAAGACAGGGGGCGGGAATCAGCCCCAGCATTTT.